The following is a TCR beta chain sequence with its context. The data are from a study of blood T cell repertoires in COVID-19. Germline CDR1 LGHDT, CDR2 YNNKEL (reference sequence). V gave up 1 base and J gave up 6 bases, with 10 bases separating them. This CDR3 is 13 amino acids long. Using immunoSEQ multiplex PCR, the repertoire was profiled, and TCRdb retains in-frame clones only, with some absent. Of 200,000 to 300,000 clones in the sample, more than 70% were seen once. V and J are TRBV3-1 (or the pseudogene TRBV3-2) and TRBJ2-7; D is unclear. The receptor was isolated from a woman aged 45-65 years with acute or convalescent COVID-19. The sequenced material came from peripheral blood. The CDR3 spells CASSQGIGREQYF. The CDR3 DNA sequence: TGTGCCAGCAGCCAAGGGATTGGGCGCGAGCAGTACTTC.